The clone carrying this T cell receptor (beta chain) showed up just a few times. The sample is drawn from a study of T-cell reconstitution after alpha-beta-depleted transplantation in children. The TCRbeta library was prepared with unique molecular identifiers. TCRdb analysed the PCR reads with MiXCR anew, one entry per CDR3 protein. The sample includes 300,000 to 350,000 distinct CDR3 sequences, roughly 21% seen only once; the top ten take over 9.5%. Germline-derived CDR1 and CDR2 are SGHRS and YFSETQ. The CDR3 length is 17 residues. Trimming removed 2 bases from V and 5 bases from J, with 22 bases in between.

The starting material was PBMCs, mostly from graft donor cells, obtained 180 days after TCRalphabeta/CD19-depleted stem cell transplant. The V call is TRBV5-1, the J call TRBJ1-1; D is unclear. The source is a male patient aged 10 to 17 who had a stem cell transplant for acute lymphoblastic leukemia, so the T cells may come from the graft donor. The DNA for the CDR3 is TGCGCCAGCAGCTTCGATCGATTCCGAAAGATACGTACTGAAGCTTTCTTT. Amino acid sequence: CASSFDRFRKIRTEAFF.